These 10 T cell receptor beta chains came from one sample sequenced in a study of graft-versus-host responses after intestinal transplantation. Sequenced by immunoSEQ multiplex PCR; TCRdb stores in-frame clones only, minus some. Among tens of thousands of clones listed, 80% to 90% were seen once. The specimen comprised PBMCs, sampled 26 days after transplant. All receptors come from a human patient who received an intestinal transplant, so some T cells may come from the graft donor.

The CDR3 DNA follows: TGTGCCAGCAGTAAAACCCCGGGACAGGTGCCAAGCCGCTACGAGCAGTACGTC. It specifies CASSKTPGQVPSRYEQYV. The chain uses TRBV28 and TRBJ2-7, with 8 bases that match TRBD1. The V gene's germline CDR1 is MDHEN and CDR2 SYDVKM. With 5 bases clipped from V and 3 bases from J, the junction kept 18 bases outside the gene matches. This CDR3 has 18 amino acids.

This clone was recorded a few times. The chain uses TRBV5-1 and TRBJ2-3; D call uncertain. Germline V gives CDR1 SGHRS, CDR2 YFSETQ. The length of the CDR3 is 15 residues. V was shortened by 1 base and J by 0 bases, with 9 bases between the two germline ends. CDR3 amino acids: CASSLLSTSTDTQYF. The CDR3 DNA is TGCGCCAGCAGCTTGTTGTCAACTAGCACAGATACGCAGTATTTT.

This chain connects TRBV7-9 to TRBJ2-2; TRBD1 agrees at 8 bases. Germline CDR1 reads SEHNR; CDR2 reads FQNEAQ (reference sequence). The ends lost 10 bases at V and 0 bases at J; junction bases unmatched: 4. CDR3 length equals 14 residues. CDR3 amino acids: CATGGQANTGELFF. As DNA, the CDR3 is TGTGCCACCGGGGGACAGGCGAACACCGGGGAGCTGTTTTTT.

This clone was observed a handful of times. The chain links TRBV28 to TRBJ1-2, with D maybe TRBD1 (5 bases). The V and J ends lost 3 bases and 3 bases respectively, with 8 bases between them. The CDR3 spans 13 residues. In germline, CDR1 is MDHEN, CDR2 SYDVKM. The CDR3 DNA reads as TGTGCCAGCAGTTTGGGGGGGTACTATGGCTACACCTTC. Translation: CASSLGGYYGYTF.

The gene calls are TRBV2 and TRBJ2-3; D perhaps matches TRBD2 (6 bases). CDR1 is SNHLY and CDR2 is FYNNEI in the germline V gene. Trimming removed 3 bases from V and 6 bases from J, with 16 bases in between. The CDR3 runs 15 residues. The CDR3, as DNA: TGTGCCAGCAGTGAGGGACCGACCGGGGGTGATACGCAGTATTTT. Protein sequence: CASSEGPTGGDTQYF.

The chain employs TRBV2 and TRBJ2-2; TRBD1 is a possible D gene (6 bases). Per the germline V gene, CDR1 is SNHLY and CDR2 is FYNNEI. CDR3 length: 16 amino acids. Trimming shortened V by 1 base and J by 1 base, and 10 bases separated the two germline ends. The CDR3 region has the DNA TGTGCCAGCAGTGAAGTGGGCAGGGGGAACACCGGGGAGCTGTTTTTT. Translation gives CASSEVGRGNTGELFF.

The V gene is TRBV5-1, the J gene TRBJ2-7, with 9 positions matching TRBD1. J was trimmed by 3 bases and V by 6 bases; bases with no gene match: 1. The CDR3 runs to 12 residues. In germline, CDR1 is SGHRS, CDR2 YFSETQ. As DNA, the CDR3 is TGCGCCAGCACGGGACAGGGCTACGAGCAGTACTTC. As protein: CASTGQGYEQYF.

V and J are TRBV28 and TRBJ2-2; D is perhaps TRBD1 (7 bases). There are 17 residues in the CDR3. The germline V gene encodes CDR1 MDHEN and CDR2 SYDVKM. V lost 6 bases and J lost 4, with 21 bases in between. CDR3 loop: CASSRQGIGGRTGELFF. CDR3 nucleotides: TGTGCCAGCAGCCGACAGGGAATTGGGGGGCGCACCGGGGAGCTGTTTTTT.

The chain joins TRBV5-6 to TRBJ1-2; a possible D gene is TRBD1 (5 bases). This CDR3 comprises 13 residues. With 3 bases removed from V and 8 bases from J, the gap between germline ends came to 14 bases. Germline V gene lookup returns CDR1 SGHDT and CDR2 YYEEEE. The CDR3 sequence is CASSYQGGYGYTF. The CDR3 bases are TGTGCCAGCAGCTATCAGGGAGGTTACGGCTACACCTTC.

This clone occurred once. This chain links TRBV5-1 with TRBJ1-5; 9 nucleotides align to TRBD1. This CDR3 contains 14 residues. Germline values: CDR1 SGHRS, CDR2 YFSETQ. With 2 bases clipped from V and 7 bases from J, the junction kept 4 bases outside the gene matches. Written as DNA, the CDR3 is TGCGCCAGCAGCTTCGGGACAGGGAACCAGCCCCAGCATTTT. This gives the protein CASSFGTGNQPQHF.